This T cell receptor beta chain was profiled in a study of lymphopenia after photon versus proton radiotherapy. General study points: Photon-treated patients lost naive T cells and TCR diversity; proton-treated stayed stable. Survival link was tested only in deceased patients; proton benefit remains a possibility. Larger post-nadir TCR diversity loss correlated inversely with survival in deceased patients. Oligoclonal CD8+ Temra expansion after nadir drove photon patients' diversity drop.

Assay: immunoSEQ multiplex PCR; the TCRdb copy retains only in-frame clones and omits some. This table has 30,000 to 45,000 clones, 90% to 95% appearing once. The CDR3 loop spans 16 amino acids. Germline V CDR1 and CDR2: MDHEN, SYDVKM. V lost 6 bases and J lost 3, with 20 bases in between. Comment on this clone: The antigen is undetermined.

The chain combines TRBV28 with TRBJ1-1, with D perhaps TRBD1 (6 bases). The TCR was taken from a man aged 60 to 69 with cholangiocarcinoma. The specimen was peripheral blood, collected from a patient treated with photon-based radiotherapy. CDR3 DNA: TGTGCCAGCAGCCCTGCGGGGGGGCGGATGTACACTGAAGCTTTCTTT. Translating it yields CASSPAGGRMYTEAFF.